Included here is one T cell receptor (beta chain) sequence, with context. Its binding antigen is unknown. Compared with germline, one end of the junction differs, possibly owing to a read error. The method was PCR. Sequencing instrument: Illumina HiSeq 2500. To reduce PCR and sequencing biases, unique molecular identifiers were built into the TCR beta cDNA libraries. Approximately 500,000 cDNA molecules were obtained per 1 to 10 million input T cells, so each molecule approximated one T cell. The patient libraries were prepared and sequenced using the same protocol as the earlier healthy control dataset. Within a given batch, samples were prepared together, multiplexed and sequenced on the same HiSeq lane. Processing in the source paper ran as follows. MIGEC handled the raw barcoded reads, throwing out single-read molecular identifier groups before consensus assembly and CDR3 extraction. Clonotype tables were post-analysed with VDJtools, and diversity was normalized by down-sampling all datasets to the smallest sample size. To correct batch-related cross-sample contamination, repertoire overlap clustering matched CDR3 amino acid sequences but not nucleotide sequences. Using fastp at Q25 and MiXCR, TCRdb reprocessed the public reads and kept productive beta chains. Here each entry gathers all rows of one CDR3 protein and keeps the most common genes and DNA. TCRdb assigned the V and J calls; the authors' analysis was not used. The sample table contains roughly 170,000 distinct CDR3 sequences; only one count was recorded for around 28% of them. Together, the top ten hold 1.5% of the sample.

The CDR3 measures 17 amino acids from cysteine to phenylalanine. Of all the DNA, just the CDR3 is kept, 51 bases in frame from base 1. From the germline V gene, CDR1 is KGHDR and CDR2 is SFDVKD. The data were obtained in a study of post-analysis software for immune sequencing data (dated by TCRdb to about 2015). The study in broad terms: Relapsing-remitting, secondary progressive and progressive-relapsing multiple sclerosis were recorded as disease courses, and subtype annotation was lacking for some patients. A subset of samples was prepared in parallel using single-end sample barcoding, then pooled and co-amplified after Illumina adapter ligation. The multiple sclerosis patient repertoires were compared with under 13 previously published healthy control repertoires from donors aged roughly 6 to 27 years. Overall results and qualifications from the work: The multiple sclerosis patient group was slightly younger than the control group. Patients showed significantly higher frequencies than controls for a handful of TRBV segments, among them TRBV5-6, TRBV5-1 and TRBV20-1. Direct clustering with F measure showed strong co-clustering of samples prepared in the same batch, prompting a batch-effect correction. Significantly lower normalized Chao1 diversity was found in multiple sclerosis patients than in controls, suggesting substantial peripheral T-cell clonal expansion.

TCR beta repertoires were profiled from peripheral blood of 10 to 15 young patients with multiple sclerosis to demonstrate the VDJtools post-analysis software. The multiple sclerosis patients were children and adolescents between roughly 6 and 17 years of age. Sequenced: blood. Rearrangement joined TRBV24-1 to TRBJ2-3; 9 nucleotides in the junction match TRBD2. The receptor comes from a girl between 10 and 17 years old with multiple sclerosis. This receptor has the CDR3 CASSDLFIAGEADTQYF. The DNA sequence reads TGTGCCTCCAGTGATCTTTTCATAGCGGGAGAAGCAGATACGCAGTATTTT.